A selection of T cell receptor beta chains follows, all from one sample in a study of T cell repertoires in cytomegalovirus infection. These receptors have no identified antigens. TCRdb called the reads again in MiXCR, with one record for every CDR3 protein. This table has more than 250,000 distinct CDR3 sequences, 20% to 30% appearing once. The input for sequencing was cultured PBMCs, taken from culture after CMV antigen stimulation. The receptors stem from a human donor in good health (CMV status not recorded). Some clones in this sample may be carry-over from other donors' samples. Both conserved end residues are trimmed from each CDR3. The listing skips clone size in some rows; elsewhere it reads once, few, many or a size class.

ASSATPQGTSGTSTDTQY | TRBV7-4 | -
ASSRDRGIGNGYT | TRBV7-2 | medium-sized
ASSSAERVATNEKLF | TRBV7-2 | many
ASSLTGGWGTEAF | TRBV7-2 | -
ASSQVRGSYEQY | TRBV14 | few
ASKGRVGYEQY | TRBV2 | -
SARASGLTGELF | TRBV20-1 | -
ASSEGGPYTEAF | TRBV7-9 | few
ASSLLATSTDTQY | TRBV11-3 | few
ASSTGWKTQY | TRBV25-1 | -
TSSPRPQGSTGELF | TRBV11-1 | few
ASSGREEAWSSYNEQF | TRBV9 | -
SAMDRAILSSYNSPLH | TRBV20-1 | -
ASSPNGQGTQETQY | TRBV28 | -
SASMTAVENEQF | TRBV20-1 | many